The 27 T cell receptor beta chains presented below share a single source sample, sequenced in a study of T cell clones after liver transplantation. The protocol was immunoSEQ multiplex PCR, while the TCRdb copy is restricted to in-frame clones and leaves out a portion. This table has about 75,000 clones, 84% appearing once. This sample comprised CD4+ T cells from blood, obtained less than 50 months after liver transplant. These receptors came from a human patient who received a liver transplant. Among the T cells, some may be from the graft donor.

V is TRBV7-2 and J is TRBJ2-1; 8 bases are a match to TRBD1. The CDR3 totals 15 residues. V lost 5 bases to trimming and J lost 8 bases; unmatched junction nucleotides: 11. The V gene's germline CDR1 is SGHTA and CDR2 FQGNSA. The CDR3 coding sequence is TGTGCCAGCAGCAGAGGGGACAGGAATGGGGATGAGCAGTTCTTC. It codes for CASSRGDRNGDEQFF.

The rearrangement uses TRBV6-1 and TRBJ2-3; no firm D call. V lost 7 bases, J lost 6 bases, and 8 bases lay in between. Germline CDR1 reads MNHNS; CDR2 reads SASEGT. The CDR3 runs to 11 residues. In DNA form, the CDR3 reads TGTGCCAGCACCTCGAGGGATACGCAGTATTTT. It encodes CASTSRDTQYF.

The genes are TRBV9 and TRBJ2-1; TRBD2 matches at 7 bases. With 4 bases clipped from V and 10 bases from J, the junction kept 14 bases outside the gene matches. From germline, CDR1 is SGDLS and CDR2 YYNGEE. CDR3 size: 15 residues. The CDR3, as DNA: TGTGCCAGCAGCCCCTGGCTAGCGGCCACCGGGGAGCAGTTCTTC. Its translation: CASSPWLAATGEQFF.

The chain is built from TRBV7-8 and TRBJ2-3, with D uncertain. Between the trimmed V and J ends, which lost 4 bases and 3 bases, there was a span of 11 bases. Germline V gene data show CDR1 as SGHVS and CDR2 as FQNEAQ. The CDR3 consists of 14 residues. CDR3 sequence: CASSSFTSTDTQYF. CDR3 sequence (DNA): TGTGCCAGCAGCTCATTTACGTCTACAGATACGCAGTATTTT.

This chain uses TRBV5-1 with TRBJ2-7, with D perhaps TRBD2 (6 bases). CDR1 is SGHRS and CDR2 is YFSETQ in the germline V gene. The CDR3 runs 17 residues. V was clipped by 6 bases and J by 3 bases, with 25 bases between them. CDR3 residues: CASILTSGGESFYEQYF. Written as DNA, the CDR3 is TGCGCCAGCATTTTGACCTCCGGCGGGGAATCATTCTACGAGCAGTACTTC.

The V and J genes are TRBV27 and TRBJ1-5, with D tentatively TRBD1 (5 bases). In germline, CDR1 is MNHEY, CDR2 SMNVEV (reference sequence). The CDR3 loop spans 15 amino acids. Trimming removed 2 bases at V and 2 bases at J, with 10 bases between. The DNA for the CDR3 is TGTGCCAGCAGTTTAAGTGGGGGAGGCAATCAGCCCCAGCATTTT. Translating it yields CASSLSGGGNQPQHF.

The V and J genes are TRBV28 and TRBJ2-7; D is possibly TRBD2 (6 bases). The CDR3 is 14 amino acids. Germline loops: CDR1 MDHEN, CDR2 SYDVKM. Deletions cut 6 bases from V and 3 bases from J, with 15 bases between. Written as DNA, the CDR3 is TGTGCCAGCAGACGAGGGACTGCCGGCTACGAGCAGTACTTC. Translating gives CASRRGTAGYEQYF.

The J gene is TRBJ1-1, the V gene TRBV1; no check of the table's D call, TRBD1, against the DNA was made. TRBV1 is labeled a pseudogene. The CDR3 is 16 amino acids. CDR3 sequence (DNA): TGCACCAGCAGCTTCTGGGGGACAGACCAGAACACTGAAGCTTTCTTT. Residues: CTSSFWGTDQNTEAFF.

This chain uses TRBV18 with TRBJ2-5, with a weak D call TRBD2 (6 bases). There are 14 residues in the CDR3. Per germline, CDR1 KGHSH and CDR2 LQKENI. V was trimmed by 3 bases and J by 4 bases, leaving 12 bases between them. CDR3 sequence (DNA): TGTGCCAGCTCACCCGGACTAATCCCAGAGACCCAGTACTTC. This sequence encodes CASSPGLIPETQYF.

The chain combines TRBV5-1 with TRBJ2-3, with 9 nucleotides matching TRBD1. Trimming took 4 bases from V and 2 from J; bases not matched to a gene: 5. The CDR3 has 15 amino acids. CDR1 SGHRS and CDR2 YFSETQ come from the germline V gene. As DNA, the CDR3 is TGCGCCAGCAGCCGAGGACAGGGGAACACAGATACGCAGTATTTT. This encodes CASSRGQGNTDTQYF.

V and J are TRBV28 and TRBJ1-3; no definite D call. Germline CDR1 MDHEN, CDR2 SYDVKM. V lost 4 bases and J lost 0, with 10 bases in between. The CDR3 extends over 15 amino acids. CDR3 DNA sequence: TGTGCCAGCAGTTCACGGGCCGACTCTGGAAACACCATATATTTT. It encodes CASSSRADSGNTIYF.

This clone was seen a few times. The chain joins TRBV10-3 to TRBJ1-6; a possible D gene is TRBD1 (5 bases). The length of the CDR3 is 15 residues. The germline V gene has CDR1 ENHRY and CDR2 SYGVKD. Trimming removed 0 bases at V and 7 bases at J, with 10 bases between. DNA of the CDR3: TGTGCCATCAGTGAGTCGAGGGACGGGAATTCACCCCTCCACTTT. This encodes CAISESRDGNSPLHF.

This chain uses TRBV18 with TRBJ2-5; no reliable D call. There are 15 residues in the CDR3. The germline V gene has CDR1 KGHSH and CDR2 LQKENI. V lost 0 bases, J lost 0 bases, and 8 bases lay in between. The CDR3 spells CASSPPLLYQETQYF. The CDR3 DNA follows: TGTGCCAGCTCACCACCACTGCTGTACCAAGAGACCCAGTACTTC.

This chain connects TRBV6-1 to TRBJ2-7; 14 bases fit TRBD2. Per the germline V gene, CDR1 is MNHNS and CDR2 is SASEGT. V shed 5 bases and J 4 bases; nucleotides not matched to a gene: 4. The CDR3 has 15 residues. DNA of the CDR3: TGTGCCAGCAGTACTGGGACTAGCGGGGGTTACGAGCAGTACTTC. This encodes CASSTGTSGGYEQYF.

This clone occurred once. This chain's CDR3 is CASSISRATNEKLFF. The CDR3 nucleotides read TGTGCCAGTAGTATTTCCAGGGCAACTAATGAAAAACTGTTTTTT. The J gene is TRBJ1-4, the V gene TRBV19; D possibly corresponds to TRBD1 (5 bases). Trimming removed 3 bases at V and 0 bases at J, with 8 bases between. Per germline, CDR1 LNHDA and CDR2 SQIVND (reference sequence). The CDR3 extends over 15 amino acids.

The chain joins TRBV7-9 to TRBJ2-7, with a possible D match to TRBD1 (5 bases). This CDR3 spans 14 amino acids. Trimming pared 1 base from V and 3 bases from J, leaving 10 bases between. Germline assignment: CDR1 SEHNR and CDR2 FQNEAQ (reference sequence). The DNA for the CDR3 is TGTGCCAGCAGCTTAGGCGCAGGGTTCTACGAGCAGTACTTC. This translates into CASSLGAGFYEQYF.

The CDR3 here is CAISESTLGGKNIQYF. In nucleotides, the CDR3 is TGTGCCATCAGTGAGTCGACTCTGGGCGGCAAAAACATTCAGTACTTC. The chain carries TRBV10-3 and TRBJ2-4; D is undetermined. Germline V gene lookup returns CDR1 ENHRY and CDR2 SYGVKD. This CDR3 is 16 amino acids long. V was cut by 0 bases and J by 3 bases, with 12 bases left in between.

V and J are TRBV30 and TRBJ2-3, with a possible D match to TRBD2 (6 bases). The V end lost 8 bases, the J end lost 6 bases, and 18 bases lay between the germline ends. Germline loops: CDR1 GTSNPN, CDR2 SVGIG (reference sequence). CDR3 length: 13 amino acids. In DNA, the CDR3 is TGTGCCGTGAACGGGGCCCTAGCGGATACGCAGTATTTT. It encodes CAVNGALADTQYF. The variable domain in full, completed from reference TRBV30 and TRBJ2-3, reads SQTIHQWPATLVQPVGSPLSLECTVEGTSNPNLYWYRQAAGRGLQLLFYSVGIGQISSEVPQNLSASRPQDRQFILSSKKLLLSDSGFYLCAVNGALADTQYFGPGTRLTVL.

The chain couples TRBV5-4 to TRBJ2-7; 9 bases line up with TRBD1. The CDR3 sequence is 15 residues long. The germline V gene has CDR1 SGHNT and CDR2 YYREEE (reference sequence). V was pared by 4 bases and J by 3 bases, with 8 bases of the junction left unmatched. The CDR3 bases are TGTGCCAGCAGCACTGACAGGGGGTCTTACTACGAGCAGTACTTC. Translated, it gives CASSTDRGSYYEQYF.

This clone was picked up a small number of times. The rearrangement uses TRBV19 and TRBJ1-1; D is perhaps TRBD1 (5 bases). Per the germline V gene, CDR1 is LNHDA and CDR2 is SQIVND (reference sequence). The CDR3 runs to 13 residues. The V and J ends lost 9 bases and 2 bases respectively, with 13 bases between them. The CDR3 is CASRRAGNTEAFF. CDR3 nucleotides: TGTGCCAGCCGCAGGGCGGGTAACACTGAAGCTTTCTTT.

This clone was observed a handful of times. The chain's CDR3 is CASSLGKVLSYNEQFF. The CDR3, as DNA: TGTGCCAGCAGCTTGGGCAAGGTATTGTCCTACAATGAGCAGTTCTTC. V and J are TRBV5-6 and TRBJ2-1; D is unclear. This CDR3 region has 16 residues. The V end was cut by 0 bases, the J end by 1 base, with 11 bases between. Germline CDR1 reads SGHDT; CDR2 reads YYEEEE.

The V call is TRBV30, the J call TRBJ2-4, with a weak D call TRBD1 (5 bases). The CDR3 is 15 amino acids. CDR1 is GTSNPN and CDR2 is SVGIG in the germline V gene (reference sequence). Trimming cost V 5 bases and J 0 bases, with 14 bases left between them. Written as DNA, the CDR3 is TGTGCCTGGGCTAGGGGCTTACTAGCCAAAAACATTCAGTACTTC. The encoded protein is CAWARGLLAKNIQYF. The full variable domain, its missing parts supplied by reference TRBV30 and TRBJ2-4, is SQTIHQWPATLVQPVGSPLSLECTVEGTSNPNLYWYRQAAGRGLQLLFYSVGIGQISSEVPQNLSASRPQDRQFILSSKKLLLSDSGFYLCAWARGLLAKNIQYFGAGTRLSVL.

The chain couples TRBV30 to TRBJ2-4; the match to TRBD1 covers 8 bases. CDR1 is GTSNPN, CDR2 SVGIG, per germline (reference sequence). CDR3 length: 13 amino acids. The trim removed 7 bases at V and 12 bases at J, leaving 14 bases unmatched. CDR3 coding DNA: TGTGCCTTTCAGGGGGCGCGAAGAGGGAATCAGTACTTC. Amino acids: CAFQGARRGNQYF.

The chain recombines TRBV6-5 with TRBJ1-2; 7 bases are shared with TRBD1. Germline CDR1 reads MNHEY; CDR2 reads SVGAGI. There are 14 residues in the CDR3. J gave up 7 bases and V 5 bases, and 10 bases lay outside the gene matches. CDR3 sequence: CASSPTGVRGGYTF. As DNA, the CDR3 is TGTGCCAGCAGTCCTACAGGGGTACGCGGTGGCTACACCTTC.

The V call is TRBV18, the J call TRBJ2-7; TRBD1 matches 9 bases. Trimming removed 6 bases from V and 0 bases from J; junction bases left unmatched: 12. The CDR3 is made up of 17 amino acids. Germline-derived CDR1 and CDR2 are KGHSH and LQKENI. The CDR3 bases are TGTGCCAGCTCCCGCTCCTCCGGACAGGGGACCTCCTACGAGCAGTACTTC. This translates into CASSRSSGQGTSYEQYF.

J is TRBJ1-6 and V is TRBV7-9; D unresolved. Trimming took off 2 bases at V and 14 bases at J, with 10 bases between the two ends. The CDR3 runs to 12 residues. Germline lookup yields CDR1 SEHNR and CDR2 FQNEAQ (reference sequence). The CDR3 protein is CASSLPAGALHF. The CDR3 nucleotides read TGTGCCAGCAGCTTACCCGCAGGTGCCCTCCACTTT.

V gene TRBV6-5 combines with J gene TRBJ2-7; D perhaps matches TRBD1 (6 bases). This CDR3 is built from 14 residues. Germline V gives CDR1 MNHEY, CDR2 SVGAGI. With 4 bases removed from V and 0 bases from J, the gap between germline ends came to 10 bases. In DNA, the CDR3 is TGTGCCAGCAGTTCCACAGGGATCTCCTACGAGCAGTACTTC. Residues: CASSSTGISYEQYF.